Included here is one TCR beta chain sequence, with context. The antigen remains unidentified. These data come from a study of Tregs in tolerant kidney transplant recipients. Per the germline V gene, CDR1 is SGHAT and CDR2 is FQNNGV. V was shortened by 4 bases and J by 3 bases, with 3 bases between the two germline ends. The CDR3 has 12 amino acids. Regarding the study as a whole: The most relevant donor-specific Treg TCRbeta repertoire apparently came from expansion with activated donor B cells. Validation in larger populations is needed because few patients were studied.

The assay was immunoSEQ multiplex PCR, and TCRdb's table has in-frame clones only and misses some. The data hold approximately 99,000 clones, with around 91% observed a single time. The source was CD4+ T cells from blood, collected before the transplant. The chain recombines TRBV11-2 with TRBJ2-2, with D uncertain. This receptor was identified in a human donor who received a combined kidney and bone marrow transplant. CDR3 DNA sequence: TGTGCCAGCAGCTCGGACACCGGGGAGCTGTTTTTT. Its translation: CASSSDTGELFF.